The 23 T cell receptor beta chains presented below share a single source sample, sequenced in a study of shared clonotypes between healthy human individuals. Only in-frame clones appear in the TCRdb table, and some are missing; sequencing was by immunoSEQ multiplex PCR. The sample lists 450,000 to 500,000 clones; approximately 80% were seen once. Sequences were obtained from PBMCs. The source is a woman aged 35 to 49 in good health. Some clones in this sample may be carry-over from other donors' samples.

This sequence joins TRBV5-1 and TRBJ2-1, with D perhaps matching TRBD2 (5 bases). The germline V gene has CDR1 SGHRS and CDR2 YFSETQ. With 6 bases removed from V and 2 bases from J, the gap between germline ends came to 15 bases. The CDR3 is 15 amino acids. CDR3 bases: TGCGCCAGCACCCTGATGGACTTAGCCTACAATGAGCAGTTCTTC. Residues: CASTLMDLAYNEQFF.

The rearrangement joins TRBV9 to TRBJ2-3; D gene unclear. The V end was cut by 4 bases, the J end by 4 bases, with 13 bases between. The CDR3 runs 14 residues. Per germline, CDR1 SGDLS and CDR2 YYNGEE. The CDR3 nucleotides read TGTGCCAGCAGCCCACGCGACTTCTCAGATACGCAGTATTTT. This translates into CASSPRDFSDTQYF.

This chain links TRBV30 with TRBJ2-1; a weak D match, TRBD2 (6 bases). This CDR3 contains 11 residues. V was trimmed by 0 bases and J by 13 bases, leaving 10 bases between them. CDR1 is GTSNPN and CDR2 is SVGIG in the germline V gene (reference sequence). CDR3 nucleotide sequence: TGTGCCTGGAGTGTAGAACTAGCTCAGTTCTTC. Residues: CAWSVELAQFF.

V and J are TRBV18 and TRBJ2-7; no firm D call. CDR3 length equals 12 residues. Trimming took off 4 bases at V and 5 bases at J, with 9 bases between the two ends. Germline CDR1 is KGHSH and CDR2 is LQKENI. Here the CDR3 reads CASSLPLDEQYF. The CDR3 nucleotides are TGTGCCAGCTCACTCCCGTTGGACGAGCAGTACTTC. Using reference TRBV18 and TRBJ2-7 for the parts outside the CDR3, the full variable domain is NAGVMQNPRHLVRRRGQEARLRCSPMKGHSHVYWYRQLPEEGLKFMVYLQKENIIDESGMPKERFSAEFPKEGPSILRIQQVVRGDSAAYFCASSLPLDEQYFGPGTRLTVT.

The chain uses TRBV29-1 and TRBJ2-7; weak D call: TRBD1 (6 bases). V was pared by 6 bases and J by 2 bases, with 14 bases between. From germline, CDR1 is SQVTM and CDR2 ANQGSEA. This CDR3 is built from 13 residues. The CDR3 sequence: CSVVTGLTYEQYF. CDR3 nucleotide sequence: TGCAGCGTCGTGACAGGACTTACCTACGAGCAGTACTTC.

This clone was observed at least ten times. The sample has other DNA sequences that encode this CDR3 too. V is TRBV6-4 and J is TRBJ2-6; TRBD1 might be the D (5 bases). V was clipped by 2 bases and J by 0 bases, with 5 bases between them. Per the germline V gene, CDR1 is MRHNA and CDR2 is SNTAGT. This CDR3 contains 15 residues. The CDR3 DNA is TGTGCCAGCAGTGACGACAGCTCTGGGGCCAACGTCCTGACTTTC. This translates into CASSDDSSGANVLTF.

The rearrangement links TRBV7-9 to TRBJ2-3; 8 nucleotides agree with TRBD1. The CDR3 runs 16 residues. Germline assignment: CDR1 SEHNR and CDR2 FQNEAQ (reference sequence). The V and J ends lost 7 bases and 0 bases, in that order; junction bases with no gene match: 9. The CDR3 DNA is TGTGCCAGCACCCCCCCGCGACAGGGGAGCACAGATACGCAGTATTTT. Its translation: CASTPPRQGSTDTQYF.

This rearrangement joins TRBV28 to TRBJ1-5; 10 positions agree with TRBD1. J gave up 4 bases and V 5 bases, and 8 bases lay outside the gene matches. This CDR3 has 16 amino acids. CDR1 and CDR2 (germline): MDHEN, SYDVKM. The chain's CDR3 is CASSNPDRGSNQPQHF. CDR3 bases: TGTGCCAGCAGTAATCCGGACAGGGGGTCTAATCAGCCCCAGCATTTT.

Concerning this clone: A far bigger clonotype differs at one base, so this is likely a read error. The chain recombines TRBV30 with TRBJ1-1; 7 bases agree with TRBD1. There are 13 residues in the CDR3. CDR1 and CDR2 (germline): GTSNPN, SVGIG (reference sequence). CDR3 DNA: TGTGTCTGTGACGGACTCAGGGGGTTTGAAGCTTTCTTT. Its translation: CVCDGLRGFEAFF.

The chain combines TRBV30 with TRBJ1-1, with a tentative D call TRBD1 (6 bases). V lost 0 bases to trimming and J lost 3 bases, with 8 bases between them. This CDR3 comprises 13 residues. Germline V gene lookup returns CDR1 GTSNPN and CDR2 SVGIG (reference sequence). The CDR3 spells CAWSVSGDTEAFF. The CDR3 DNA reads as TGTGCCTGGAGTGTATCAGGGGACACTGAAGCTTTCTTT.

This clone was counted a single time. CDR3 sequence: CASSEVGSTEAFF. For the CDR3, the DNA is TGTGCCAGCAGTGAAGTAGGGAGCACTGAAGCTTTCTTT. The chain links TRBV6-1 to TRBJ1-1; D gene ambiguous. This CDR3 has 13 residues. Germline CDR1 MNHNS, CDR2 SASEGT. V was trimmed by 1 base and J by 4 bases, leaving 7 bases between them.

The J gene is TRBJ1-4, the V gene TRBV7-8; 9 bases match TRBD1. Germline V gene lookup returns CDR1 SGHVS and CDR2 FQNEAQ. The CDR3 spans 17 residues. V shed 3 bases, J shed 5 bases, and the junction held 10 bases outside the gene matches. This CDR3 reads CASSFGSRGTGNEKLFF. The CDR3 region has the DNA TGTGCCAGCAGCTTTGGGAGCCGAGGGACAGGGAATGAAAAACTGTTTTTT.

The chain is built from TRBV27 and TRBJ2-5; D remains ambiguous. The V and J ends lost 1 base and 5 bases respectively, with 11 bases between them. Germline V gene data show CDR1 as MNHEY and CDR2 as SMNVEV (reference sequence). CDR3 length equals 14 residues. The CDR3 region has the DNA TGTGCCAGCAGTTTATACGACGGAGCGGAGACCCAGTACTTC. Translation gives CASSLYDGAETQYF.

This chain connects TRBV4-2 to TRBJ2-4; the D gene could be TRBD1 or TRBD2 (5 bases each). In germline, CDR1 is LGHNA, CDR2 YNFKEQ. With 1 base removed from V and 0 bases from J, the gap between germline ends came to 10 bases. This CDR3 has 16 residues. As DNA, the CDR3 is TGTGCCAGCAGCCAAGGAAAGGGGACAGCCAAAAACATTCAGTACTTC. Amino acid sequence: CASSQGKGTAKNIQYF.

The chain couples TRBV7-9 to TRBJ2-7; possibly TRBD2 for D (5 bases). CDR3 size: 12 residues. Between the trimmed V and J ends, which lost 5 bases and 3 bases, there was a span of 8 bases. Germline CDR1 SEHNR, CDR2 FQNEAQ (reference sequence). The CDR3 loop is CASSREDYEQYF. The CDR3 region has the DNA TGTGCCAGCAGCCGGGAAGACTACGAGCAGTACTTC.

The chain has TRBV28 and TRBJ2-2; tentatively, D is TRBD1 or TRBD2 (7 bases each). Germline V gene lookup returns CDR1 MDHEN and CDR2 SYDVKM. The CDR3 spans 15 residues. The V end was cut by 7 bases, the J end by 4 bases, with 16 bases between. CDR3 coding DNA: TGTGCCAGCACCCGTCCCAGGGGGGGCACCGGGGAGCTGTTTTTT. Residues: CASTRPRGGTGELFF.

The chain links TRBV28 to TRBJ2-3; TRBD2 matches 11 bases. Germline CDR1 MDHEN, CDR2 SYDVKM. Trimming removed 6 bases from V and 0 bases from J; junction bases left unmatched: 14. There are 19 residues in the CDR3. In nucleotides, the CDR3 is TGTGCCAGCAGCCCGGGCATCCTTAGCGGGAGGGCCAGCACAGATACGCAGTATTTT. Protein product: CASSPGILSGRASTDTQYF.

The chain recombines TRBV27 with TRBJ1-4; TRBD1 agrees at 7 bases. With V trimmed by 3 bases and J by 2 bases, 9 bases remained unmatched. This CDR3 is built from 17 residues. Per germline, CDR1 MNHEY and CDR2 SMNVEV (reference sequence). The CDR3 here is CASSFLTGVVTNEKLFF. The CDR3 nucleotides read TGTGCCAGCAGTTTTCTAACAGGGGTGGTTACTAATGAAAAACTGTTTTTT.

The V and J genes are TRBV28 and TRBJ2-7, with 7 positions matching TRBD2. The germline V gene has CDR1 MDHEN and CDR2 SYDVKM. The CDR3 covers 15 residues. The junction had 13 bases not matched to a gene; V was cut back by 7 bases and J by 4 bases. Here the CDR3 reads CASIAAGTTRYEQYF. CDR3 DNA: TGTGCCAGCATTGCCGCCGGGACTACTCGTTACGAGCAGTACTTC.

The rearrangement links TRBV5-6 to TRBJ2-7; 8 bases agree with TRBD1. The CDR3 is made up of 16 amino acids. V shed 4 bases, J shed 1 base, and the junction held 10 bases outside the gene matches. The germline V gene encodes CDR1 SGHDT and CDR2 YYEEEE. The CDR3 DNA sequence: TGTGCCAGCAGCAGACCGGGACAGGTTCGGTCCTACGAGCAGTACTTC. This encodes CASSRPGQVRSYEQYF.

This chain connects TRBV18 to TRBJ2-3; unclear D gene. In germline, CDR1 is KGHSH, CDR2 LQKENI. CDR3 size: 13 residues. V lost 2 bases, J lost 4 bases, and 7 bases lay in between. The CDR3 reads CASSPLGADTQYF. The DNA for the CDR3 is TGTGCCAGCTCACCATTAGGTGCAGATACGCAGTATTTT.

The chain recombines TRBV28 with TRBJ2-5, with 9 bases lining up with TRBD1. Germline V gene lookup returns CDR1 MDHEN and CDR2 SYDVKM. V dropped 8 bases and J dropped 6; count of bases not matched to a gene: 19. The CDR3 is 17 residues long. The CDR3 is CASSNWASGTGKKTQYF. In DNA form, the CDR3 reads TGTGCCAGCTCCAATTGGGCCTCCGGGACAGGGAAGAAGACCCAGTACTTC.

The chain links TRBV5-1 to TRBJ2-7; the match to TRBD2 covers 10 bases. The germline V gene encodes CDR1 SGHRS and CDR2 YFSETQ. The CDR3 is made up of 15 amino acids. V shed 1 base, J shed 4 bases, and the junction held 5 bases outside the gene matches. The CDR3 DNA reads TGCGCCAGCAGCTTGACTAGCGGGATTGGATACGAGCAGTACTTC. It is translated as CASSLTSGIGYEQYF. The variable domain in full, with the rest retrieved from reference TRBV5-1 and TRBJ2-7, is KAGVTQTPRYLIKTRGQQVTLSCSPISGHRSVSWYQQTPGQGLQFLFEYFSETQRNKGNFPGRFSGRQFSNSRSEMNVSTLELGDSALYLCASSLTSGIGYEQYFGPGTRLTVT.